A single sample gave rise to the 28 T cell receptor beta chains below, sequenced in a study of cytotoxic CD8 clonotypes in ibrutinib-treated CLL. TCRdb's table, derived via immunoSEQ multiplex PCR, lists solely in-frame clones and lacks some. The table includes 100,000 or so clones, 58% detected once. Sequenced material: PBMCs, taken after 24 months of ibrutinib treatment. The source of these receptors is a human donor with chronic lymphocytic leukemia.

This CDR3 is CASQSLAGNTGELFF. CDR3 DNA: TGTGCCAGCCAATCCCTGGCGGGGAACACCGGGGAGCTGTTTTTT. The genes are TRBV28 and TRBJ2-2; maybe TRBD2 (5 bases). This CDR3 comprises 15 residues. The ends were cut back, 8 bases at V and 1 base at J, with 14 bases in the middle. Germline CDR1 reads MDHEN; CDR2 reads SYDVKM.

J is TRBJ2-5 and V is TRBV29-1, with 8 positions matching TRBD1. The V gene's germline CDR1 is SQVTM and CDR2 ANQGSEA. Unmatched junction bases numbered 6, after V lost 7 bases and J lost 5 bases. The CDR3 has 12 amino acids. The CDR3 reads CSGGQGQETQYF. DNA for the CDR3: TGCAGCGGAGGACAGGGACAGGAGACCCAGTACTTC.

The CDR3 sequence: CASSLDSGGTPYEQYF. CDR3 coding DNA: TGTGCCAGCAGCTTAGACAGCGGGGGGACCCCCTACGAGCAGTACTTC. The chain recombines TRBV11-3 with TRBJ2-7, with TRBD2 matching 9 bases. Germline CDR1 and CDR2: SGHNT and YENEEA. The V and J ends lost 0 bases and 2 bases, in that order; junction bases with no gene match: 5. The CDR3 covers 16 residues.

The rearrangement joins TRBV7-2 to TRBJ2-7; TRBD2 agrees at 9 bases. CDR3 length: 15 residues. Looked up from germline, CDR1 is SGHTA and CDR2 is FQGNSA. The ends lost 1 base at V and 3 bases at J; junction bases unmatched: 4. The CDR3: CASSLVPSGVYEQYF. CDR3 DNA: TGTGCCAGCAGCTTAGTTCCTAGCGGGGTCTACGAGCAGTACTTC. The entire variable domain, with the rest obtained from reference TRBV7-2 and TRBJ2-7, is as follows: GAGVSQSPSNKVTEKGKDVELRCDPISGHTALYWYRQSLGQGLEFLIYFQGNSAPDKSGLPSDRFSAERTGGSVSTLTIQRTQQEDSAVYLCASSLVPSGVYEQYFGPGTRLTVT.

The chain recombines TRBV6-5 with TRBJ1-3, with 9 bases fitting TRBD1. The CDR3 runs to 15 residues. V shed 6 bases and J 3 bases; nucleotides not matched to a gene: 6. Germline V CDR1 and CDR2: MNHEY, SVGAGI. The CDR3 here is CASRTGGASGNTIYF. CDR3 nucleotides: TGTGCCAGCAGAACAGGGGGCGCGAGTGGAAACACCATATATTTT.

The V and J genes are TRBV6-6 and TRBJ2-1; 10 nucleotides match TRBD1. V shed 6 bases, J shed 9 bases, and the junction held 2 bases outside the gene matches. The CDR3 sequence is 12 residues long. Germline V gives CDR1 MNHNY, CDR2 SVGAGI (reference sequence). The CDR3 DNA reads TGTGCCAGCAGGGGACAGGGGACTGAGCAGTTCTTC. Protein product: CASRGQGTEQFF.

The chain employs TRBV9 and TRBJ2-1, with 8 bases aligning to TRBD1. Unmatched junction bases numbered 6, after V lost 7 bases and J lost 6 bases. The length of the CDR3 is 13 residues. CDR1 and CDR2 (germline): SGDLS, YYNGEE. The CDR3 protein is CASGTGAGNEQFF. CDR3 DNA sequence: TGTGCCAGCGGGACAGGCGCGGGCAATGAGCAGTTCTTC.

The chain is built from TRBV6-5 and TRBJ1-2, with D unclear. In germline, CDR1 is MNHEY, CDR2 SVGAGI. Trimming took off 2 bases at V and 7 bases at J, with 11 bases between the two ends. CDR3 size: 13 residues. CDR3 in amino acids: CASSYKGMGGYTF. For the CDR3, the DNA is TGTGCCAGCAGTTACAAGGGTATGGGTGGCTACACCTTC.

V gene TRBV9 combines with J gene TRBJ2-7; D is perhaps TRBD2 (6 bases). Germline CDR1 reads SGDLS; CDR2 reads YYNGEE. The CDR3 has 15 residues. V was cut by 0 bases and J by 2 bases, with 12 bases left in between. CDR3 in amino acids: CASSVVDGEAYEQYF. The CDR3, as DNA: TGTGCCAGCAGCGTAGTGGACGGGGAGGCCTACGAGCAGTACTTC.

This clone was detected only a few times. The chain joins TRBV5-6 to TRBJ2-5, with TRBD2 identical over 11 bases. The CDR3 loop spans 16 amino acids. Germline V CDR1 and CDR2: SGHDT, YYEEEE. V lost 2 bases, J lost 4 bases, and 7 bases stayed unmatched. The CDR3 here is CASSFRSGGAIETQYF. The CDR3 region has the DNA TGTGCCAGCAGCTTTCGTAGCGGGGGGGCAATAGAGACCCAGTACTTC.

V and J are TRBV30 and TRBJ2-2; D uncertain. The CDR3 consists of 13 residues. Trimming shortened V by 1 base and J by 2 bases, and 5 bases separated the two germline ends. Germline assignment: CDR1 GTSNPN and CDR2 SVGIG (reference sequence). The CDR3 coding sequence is TGTGCCTGGAGTGAACGAAACACCGGGGAGCTGTTTTTT. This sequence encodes CAWSERNTGELFF.

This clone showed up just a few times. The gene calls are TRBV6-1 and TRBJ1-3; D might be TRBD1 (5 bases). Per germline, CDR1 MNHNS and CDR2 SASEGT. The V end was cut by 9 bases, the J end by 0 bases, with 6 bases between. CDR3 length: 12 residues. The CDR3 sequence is CASGTSGNTIYF. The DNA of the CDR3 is TGTGCCAGTGGGACCTCTGGAAACACCATATATTTT.

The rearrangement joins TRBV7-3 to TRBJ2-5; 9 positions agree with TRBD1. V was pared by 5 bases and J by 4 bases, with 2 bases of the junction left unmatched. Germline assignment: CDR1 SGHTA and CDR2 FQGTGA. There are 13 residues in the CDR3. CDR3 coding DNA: TGTGCCAGCAGCAGGGGACAGGGAGAGACCCAGTACTTC. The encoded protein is CASSRGQGETQYF.

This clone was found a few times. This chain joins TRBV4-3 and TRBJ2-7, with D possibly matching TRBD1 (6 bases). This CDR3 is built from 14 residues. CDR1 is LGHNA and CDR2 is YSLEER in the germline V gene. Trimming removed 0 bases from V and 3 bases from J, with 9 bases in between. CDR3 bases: TGCGCCAGCAGCCAAGAGGAACAGGGCTACGAGCAGTACTTC. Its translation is CASSQEEQGYEQYF.

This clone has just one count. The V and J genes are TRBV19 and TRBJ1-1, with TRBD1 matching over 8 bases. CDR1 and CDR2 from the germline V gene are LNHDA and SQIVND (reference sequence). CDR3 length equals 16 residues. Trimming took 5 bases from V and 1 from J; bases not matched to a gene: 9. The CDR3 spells CASSPSRTGPNTEAFF. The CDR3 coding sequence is TGTGCCAGTAGTCCTTCTAGGACAGGGCCGAACACTGAAGCTTTCTTT.

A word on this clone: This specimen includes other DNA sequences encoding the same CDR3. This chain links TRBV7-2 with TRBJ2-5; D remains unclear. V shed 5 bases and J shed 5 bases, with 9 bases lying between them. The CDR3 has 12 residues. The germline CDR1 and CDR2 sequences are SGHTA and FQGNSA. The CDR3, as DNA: TGTGCCAGCAGCCCCGGAAGGGAGACCCAGTACTTC. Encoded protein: CASSPGRETQYF.

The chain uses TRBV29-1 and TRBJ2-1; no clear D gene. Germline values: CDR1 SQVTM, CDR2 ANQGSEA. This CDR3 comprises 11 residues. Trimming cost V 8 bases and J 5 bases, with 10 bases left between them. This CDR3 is CSTSDHNEQFF. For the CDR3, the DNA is TGCAGCACCTCGGACCACAATGAGCAGTTCTTC.

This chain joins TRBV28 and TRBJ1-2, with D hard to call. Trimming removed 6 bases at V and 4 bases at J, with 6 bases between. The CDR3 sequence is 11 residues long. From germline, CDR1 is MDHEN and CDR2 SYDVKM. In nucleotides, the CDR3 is TGTGCCAGCAGAAGCAGCTATGGCTACACCTTC. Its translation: CASRSSYGYTF.

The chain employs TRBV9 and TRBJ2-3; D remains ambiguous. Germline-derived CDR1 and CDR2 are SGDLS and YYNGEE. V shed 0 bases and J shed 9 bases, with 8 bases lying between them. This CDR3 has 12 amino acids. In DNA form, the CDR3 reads TGTGCCAGCAGCGTAGAACAGCAGACGCAGTATTTT. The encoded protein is CASSVEQQTQYF.

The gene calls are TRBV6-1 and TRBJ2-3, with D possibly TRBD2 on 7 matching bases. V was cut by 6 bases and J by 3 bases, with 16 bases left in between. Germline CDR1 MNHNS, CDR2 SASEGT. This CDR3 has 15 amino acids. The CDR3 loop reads CASRMGGAQTDTQYF. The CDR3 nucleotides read TGTGCCAGCAGGATGGGGGGGGCGCAGACAGATACGCAGTATTTT.

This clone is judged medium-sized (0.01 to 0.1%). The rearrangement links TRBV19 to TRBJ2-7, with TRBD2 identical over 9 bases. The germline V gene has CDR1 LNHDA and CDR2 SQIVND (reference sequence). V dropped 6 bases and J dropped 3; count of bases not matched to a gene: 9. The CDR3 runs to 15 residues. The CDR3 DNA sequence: TGTGCCAGTAGCTTAGATAGCGGGAGCCTCTACGAGCAGTACTTC. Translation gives CASSLDSGSLYEQYF.

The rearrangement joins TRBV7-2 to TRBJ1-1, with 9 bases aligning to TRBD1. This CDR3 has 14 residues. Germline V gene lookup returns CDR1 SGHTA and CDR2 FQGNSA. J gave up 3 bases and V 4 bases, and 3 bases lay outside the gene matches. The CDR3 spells CASSSRTGDTEAFF. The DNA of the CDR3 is TGTGCCAGCAGCTCCCGGACAGGGGACACTGAAGCTTTCTTT.

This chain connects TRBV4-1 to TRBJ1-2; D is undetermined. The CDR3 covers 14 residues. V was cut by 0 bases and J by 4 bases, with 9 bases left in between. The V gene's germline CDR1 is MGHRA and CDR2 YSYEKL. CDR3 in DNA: TGCGCCAGCAGCCAAGACGAGAGGGCCTATGGCTACACCTTC. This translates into CASSQDERAYGYTF.

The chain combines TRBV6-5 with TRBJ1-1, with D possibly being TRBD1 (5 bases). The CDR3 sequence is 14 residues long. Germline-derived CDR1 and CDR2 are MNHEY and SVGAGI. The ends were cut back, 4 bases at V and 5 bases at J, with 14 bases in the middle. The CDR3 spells CASSSVRGLTEAFF. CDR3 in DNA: TGTGCCAGCAGTTCCGTTAGGGGATTGACTGAAGCTTTCTTT.

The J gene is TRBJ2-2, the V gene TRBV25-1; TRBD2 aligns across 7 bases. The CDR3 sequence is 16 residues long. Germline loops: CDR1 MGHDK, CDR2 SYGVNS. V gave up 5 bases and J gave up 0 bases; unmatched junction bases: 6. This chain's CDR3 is CASSSRTRANTGELFF. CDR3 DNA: TGTGCCAGCAGTTCTAGGACTAGGGCGAACACCGGGGAGCTGTTTTTT.

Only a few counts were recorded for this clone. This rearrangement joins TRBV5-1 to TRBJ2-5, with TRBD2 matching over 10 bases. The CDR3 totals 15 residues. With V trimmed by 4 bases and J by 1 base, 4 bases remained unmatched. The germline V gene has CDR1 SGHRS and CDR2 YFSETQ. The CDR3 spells CASSLRLAGQETQYF. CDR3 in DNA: TGCGCCAGCAGCCTCCGACTAGCGGGCCAAGAGACCCAGTACTTC.

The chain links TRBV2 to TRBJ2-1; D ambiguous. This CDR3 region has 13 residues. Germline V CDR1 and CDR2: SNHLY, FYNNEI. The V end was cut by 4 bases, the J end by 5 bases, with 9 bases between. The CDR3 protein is CASSGAPNNEQFF. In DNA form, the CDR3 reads TGTGCCAGCAGTGGAGCGCCCAACAATGAGCAGTTCTTC.

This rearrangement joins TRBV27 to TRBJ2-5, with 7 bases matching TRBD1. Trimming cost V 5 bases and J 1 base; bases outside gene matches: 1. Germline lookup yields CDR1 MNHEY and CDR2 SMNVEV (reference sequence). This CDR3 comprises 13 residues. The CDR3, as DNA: TGTGCCAGCAGTCCAGGGGGCCAAGAGACCCAGTACTTC. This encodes CASSPGGQETQYF.